The rows below give T cell receptor beta chains drawn from one sample of a study of T cells in localized non-small cell lung cancer. The protocol was immunoSEQ multiplex PCR, while the TCRdb copy is restricted to in-frame clones and leaves out a portion. In the table there are about 33,000 clones, approximately 90% of which are singletons. Sequencing was performed on peripheral blood mononuclear cells, taken before any cancer treatment. The receptors were sampled from a man aged 40 to 69 with stage III lung adenocarcinoma. Both conserved end residues are part of each CDR3. The order of the fields is D gene, J gene, clone size, V gene, CDR3 protein, CDR3 DNA. The D gene is left open where the match is weak. Clone sizes are given selectively: once, few, many, or a class where the clone is expanded.

TRBD1 TRBJ2-1 NA TRBV25-1 CASSGGRDRESSYNEQFF TGTGCCAGCAGTGGAGGGAGAGACAGGGAAAGCTCCTACAATGAGCAGTTCTTC
NA TRBJ1-1 NA TRBV28 CASGITGGNTEAFF TGTGCCAGCGGGATCACGGGGGGGAACACTGAAGCTTTCTTT
NA TRBJ2-7 NA TRBV4-1 CASSRQDYYEQYF TGCGCCAGCAGCCGACAGGACTACTACGAGCAGTACTTC
TRBD1 TRBJ1-1 once TRBV7-9 CASSLGQKNTEAFF TGTGCCAGCAGCCTGGGACAGAAGAACACTGAAGCTTTCTTT
NA TRBJ2-5 NA TRBV6-1 CASQAGETQYF TGTGCCAGCCAGGCGGGTGAGACCCAGTACTTC
NA TRBJ2-1 NA TRBV7-3 CASSSPSRNEQFF TGTGCCAGCAGCTCCCCCTCGAGGAATGAGCAGTTCTTC
NA TRBJ1-4 NA TRBV6-1 CASRRQSNEKLFF TGTGCCAGCAGAAGACAGAGTAATGAAAAACTGTTTTTT
TRBD1 TRBJ1-4 NA TRBV5-1 CASSWGQVATANEKLFF TGCGCCAGCAGCTGGGGACAGGTGGCCACGGCTAATGAAAAACTGTTTTTT
NA TRBJ1-2 NA TRBV6-6 CASSSVARYYYGYTF TGTGCCAGCAGTTCGGTTGCGAGATACTACTATGGCTACACCTTC
NA TRBJ2-7 NA TRBV11-2 CASSWGQIVSVYEQYF TGTGCCAGCAGCTGGGGACAAATAGTCTCAGTCTACGAGCAGTACTTC
TRBD1 TRBJ2-4 NA TRBV28 CASKGTGGKNIQYF TGTGCCAGCAAGGGTACAGGGGGCAAAAACATTCAGTACTTC
NA TRBJ1-2 NA TRBV5-6 CASSLGRDGYTF TGTGCCAGCAGCTTAGGGCGGGATGGCTACACCTTC
TRBD1 TRBJ2-7 few TRBV2 CASSGVRGNEQYF TGTGCCAGCAGTGGGGTCAGGGGGAACGAGCAGTACTTC
TRBD1 TRBJ1-2 NA TRBV4-3 CASSQAARTGYDGYTF TGCGCCAGCAGCCAAGCCGCAAGGACAGGGTATGATGGCTACACCTTC
NA TRBJ2-2 NA TRBV30 CAWSPGEGTGELFF TGTGCCTGGAGCCCAGGGGAGGGGACCGGGGAGCTGTTTTTT
TRBD2 TRBJ2-7 NA TRBV29-1 CSGGLAEREQYF TGCAGCGGGGGACTAGCGGAGCGGGAGCAGTACTTC
NA TRBJ2-5 NA TRBV7-3 CASSLINQETQYF TGTGCCAGCAGCTTAATTAACCAAGAGACCCAGTACTTC
TRBD2 TRBJ2-7 NA TRBV7-2 CASSNSGGSYEQYF TGTGCCAGCAGCAATAGCGGGGGGTCCTACGAGCAGTACTTC
TRBD1 TRBJ1-2 NA TRBV7-2 CASIQGGRFSGYTF TGTGCCAGCATACAGGGGGGCCGGTTTAGTGGCTACACCTTC
NA TRBJ1-1 NA TRBV5-8 CASSSLSHANTEAFF TGTGCCAGCAGCAGCCTGAGCCATGCGAACACTGAAGCTTTCTTT
NA TRBJ2-7 once TRBV7-2 CASSSVMAYGEQYF TGTGCCAGCAGCTCGGTCATGGCGTATGGCGAGCAGTACTTC
NA TRBJ1-3 NA TRBV14 CASSQRGGRPGGDTIYF TGTGCCAGCAGCCAACGAGGGGGGCGCCCAGGCGGAGACACCATATATTTT
TRBD2 TRBJ2-3 NA TRBV9 CASSVGTSGGATQYF TGTGCCAGCAGCGTGGGGACTAGCGGGGGAGCTACGCAGTATTTT
NA TRBJ1-6 NA TRBV5-1 CASSLDGVRNSPLHF TGCGCCAGCAGCTTGGATGGCGTACGTAATTCACCCCTCCACTTT
NA TRBJ1-1 NA TRBV19 CASSRSQKPEAFF TGTGCCAGTAGTAGATCGCAGAAACCTGAAGCTTTCTTT
NA TRBJ2-7 once TRBV30 CAWSPSPYYEQYF TGTGCCTGGAGCCCTTCCCCCTACTACGAGCAGTACTTC
NA TRBJ2-3 NA TRBV5-1 CASSLMGLARSDTQYF TGCGCCAGCAGCTTGATGGGGCTAGCGAGATCAGATACGCAGTATTTT
NA TRBJ2-2 few TRBV5-4 CASSLEIPGELFF TGTGCCAGCAGCTTGGAGATACCCGGGGAGCTGTTTTTT
TRBD1 TRBJ2-5 NA TRBV7-9 CASSRTGGGQETQYF TGTGCCAGCAGCCGGACAGGGGGCGGGCAGGAGACCCAGTACTTC
NA TRBJ1-6 NA TRBV4-1 CASSQDPIGTYNSPLHF TGCGCCAGCAGCCAAGACCCAATAGGTACCTATAATTCACCCCTCCACTTT